Following are 11 T cell receptor beta chains from one sample sequenced in a study of blood T cell repertoires in COVID-19. Profiled with immunoSEQ multiplex PCR; TCRdb holds only in-frame clones, not every one. Of 150,000 to 200,000 clones detected, approximately 81% appear once; the ten largest clones hold roughly 20%. Material for sequencing was peripheral blood. These receptors were taken from a person aged 70 to 85 with COVID-19, enrolled during active disease.

The rearrangement uses TRBV4-1 and TRBJ2-5; 8 positions agree with TRBD2. Unmatched junction bases numbered 9, after V lost 4 bases and J lost 5 bases. Germline assignment: CDR1 MGHRA and CDR2 YSYEKL. The CDR3 sequence is 15 residues long. The CDR3 protein is CASSPRGAWVETQYF. The CDR3, as DNA: TGCGCCAGCAGCCCGCGGGGGGCCTGGGTCGAGACCCAGTACTTC.

V gene TRBV28 combines with J gene TRBJ1-5, with D tentatively TRBD1 (6 bases). The germline V and J ends were trimmed by 4 bases and 4 bases, with 20 bases remaining between them. The CDR3 runs to 17 residues. Looked up from germline, CDR1 is MDHEN and CDR2 is SYDVKM. In DNA form, the CDR3 reads TGTGCCAGCAGTTCCGGCCCCCCGAACAGGGATAATCAGCCCCAGCATTTT. Its translation: CASSSGPPNRDNQPQHF.

This clone was found once. The chain is built from TRBV9 and TRBJ2-3, with a tentative D call TRBD2 (5 bases). Trimming took off 0 bases at V and 5 bases at J, with 13 bases between the two ends. Germline V gene lookup returns CDR1 SGDLS and CDR2 YYNGEE. The CDR3 runs 15 residues. The CDR3 here is CASSVGPLAEDTQYF. CDR3 nucleotide sequence: TGTGCCAGCAGCGTAGGACCCCTAGCAGAAGATACGCAGTATTTT.

This clone has a single count. The rearrangement links TRBV28 to TRBJ1-2, with D possibly matching TRBD1 (5 bases). The V end was cut by 4 bases, the J end by 8 bases, with 11 bases between. Germline CDR1 reads MDHEN; CDR2 reads SYDVKM. The CDR3 extends over 12 amino acids. CDR3 coding DNA: TGTGCCAGCAGTTCCCGGTCAGGGGGCTACACCTTC. This encodes CASSSRSGGYTF.

The rearrangement joins TRBV4-3 to TRBJ2-5, with D tentatively TRBD2 (6 bases). The V end lost 2 bases, the J end lost 7 bases, and 14 bases lay between the germline ends. Germline V gene sequence: CDR1 LGHNA, CDR2 YSLEER. The CDR3 has 14 amino acids. In nucleotides, the CDR3 is TGCGCCAGCAGCCAACAACCAGAAGCGGGGACCCAGTACTTC. It is translated as CASSQQPEAGTQYF.

The rearrangement links TRBV3-1 (or the pseudogene TRBV3-2) to TRBJ2-7; 10 bases map to TRBD2. Per germline, CDR1 LGHDT and CDR2 YNNKEL (reference sequence). The CDR3 is 14 residues long. The V gene end was trimmed by 4 bases and the J gene end by 3 bases; junction bases not matched to a gene: 3. This CDR3 is CASSPRTSGYEQYF. The CDR3 bases are TGTGCCAGCAGCCCTCGGACTAGCGGCTACGAGCAGTACTTC.

The rearrangement links TRBV7-2 to TRBJ2-7; D is possibly TRBD1 (6 bases). The V end was cut by 2 bases, the J end by 2 bases, with 10 bases between. Germline V gene sequence: CDR1 SGHTA, CDR2 FQGNSA. The CDR3 is 14 residues long. CDR3 region: CASSLTRTAYEQYF. The CDR3 nucleotides are TGTGCCAGCAGCTTAACGCGGACAGCCTACGAGCAGTACTTC.

The table lists this clone with a few counts. In DNA form, the CDR3 reads TGTGCCAGCGCCCGGGGGGCTCAGTATAATTCACCCCTCCACTTT. Residues: CASARGAQYNSPLHF. The gene calls are TRBV3-1 (or the pseudogene TRBV3-2) and TRBJ1-6, with D maybe TRBD1 (6 bases). The V gene's germline CDR1 is LGHDT and CDR2 YNNKEL (reference sequence). This CDR3 is 15 amino acids long. Trimming cost V 8 bases and J 4 bases, with 15 bases left between them.

The chain uses TRBV23-1 and TRBJ2-2, with TRBD1 matching 7 bases. TRBV23-1 is identified as an open reading frame with a role that is uncertain. The CDR3 has 13 residues. In nucleotides, the CDR3 is TGCGAAAGGGACAGTTCGAACACCGGGGAGCTGTTTTTT. It yields the protein CERDSSNTGELFF.

In DNA form, the CDR3 reads TGTGCCAGCAGCGCACAGGATACGCAGTATTTT. Amino acid sequence: CASSAQDTQYF. The J gene is TRBJ2-3, the V gene TRBV9; D ambiguous. CDR1 is SGDLS and CDR2 is YYNGEE in the germline V gene. The CDR3 runs to 11 residues. V was clipped by 3 bases and J by 6 bases, with 5 bases between them.

The rearrangement links TRBV7-9 to TRBJ2-5; D is uncertain. CDR1 and CDR2 (germline): SEHNR, FQNEAQ (reference sequence). V shed 1 base and J shed 0 bases, with 6 bases lying between them. The CDR3 runs 14 residues. The CDR3 protein is CASSLVRYQETQYF. In DNA, the CDR3 is TGTGCCAGCAGCTTAGTCAGGTACCAAGAGACCCAGTACTTC.